What follows are 24 T cell receptor beta chains derived from one specimen sequenced in a study of CD8 T cells in ankylosing spondylitis. Antigen specificity for these receptors is unknown. Study results and caveats: The study identified a TCR beta motif of several highly homologous variants that appeared characteristic of ankylosing spondylitis blood.

MiXCR, applied by TCRdb to the 5' RACE reads, yields one record per CDR3 protein. The sample lists 670,000 or so distinct CDR3 sequences; 15% to 20% were seen once. Sequenced: blood, either unsorted or a sorted T cell fraction (not recorded which). The origin of the receptors is a male donor with ankylosing spondylitis.

To note about this clonotype: Since the CDR3 does not end with the conserved phenylalanine or tryptophan, this likely comes from a read error. The rearrangement joins TRBV12-3 or TRBV12-4 to TRBJ2-5, with D tentatively TRBD2 (7 bases). V was cut by 1 base and J by 0 bases, with 12 bases left in between. The CDR3 has 16 residues. CDR3 in amino acids: CASSLGYGGHQETQYY. CDR3 bases: TGTGCCAGCAGTTTAGGCTACGGGGGGCACCAAGAGACCCAGTACTAC.

This clonotype was counted only a few times. The chain joins TRBV7-2 to TRBJ1-5, with D tentatively TRBD1 (5 bases). The V end was cut by 4 bases, the J end by 2 bases, with 12 bases between. Germline CDR1 reads SGHTA; CDR2 reads FQGNSA. The CDR3 runs to 15 residues. The CDR3 region is CASSSGGRGNQPQHF. The DNA for the CDR3 is TGTGCCAGCAGCTCAGGCGGCAGGGGCAATCAGCCCCAGCATTTT.

This clonotype was found a few times. The rearrangement joins TRBV28 to TRBJ2-1; D may be TRBD2 (5 bases). CDR1 and CDR2 from the germline V gene are MDHEN and SYDVKM. V was clipped by 4 bases and J by 8 bases, with 30 bases between them. The CDR3 is 19 amino acids. The chain's CDR3 is CASSSHYAPRQGGGYEQFF. The DNA of the CDR3 is TGTGCCAGCAGTTCCCACTATGCCCCGAGACAAGGAGGTGGCTATGAGCAGTTCTTC.

The chain uses TRBV7-9 and TRBJ2-7; no clear D gene. CDR1 is SEHNR and CDR2 is FQNEAQ in the germline V gene (reference sequence). The length of the CDR3 is 13 residues. V was cut by 5 bases and J by 2 bases, with 10 bases left in between. The CDR3: CASSAANAYEQYF. CDR3 nucleotides: TGTGCCAGCAGCGCGGCCAACGCCTACGAGCAGTACTTC.

This clonotype has a handful of counts. The V gene is TRBV12-3 or TRBV12-4, the J gene TRBJ2-7, with 7 bases identical to TRBD1. This CDR3 comprises 13 residues. The trim removed 3 bases at V and 5 bases at J, leaving 4 bases unmatched. The CDR3 DNA is TGTGCCAGCAGTTTCCAGGGGGACAACGAGCAGTACTTC. It encodes CASSFQGDNEQYF.

V usage is TRBV5-1 and J usage is TRBJ2-7; 8 positions agree with TRBD1. V lost 4 bases and J lost 4; bases outside the gene matches: 7. This CDR3 has 14 amino acids. The germline gives CDR1 SGHRS, CDR2 YFSETQ. CDR3 coding DNA: TGCGCCAGCAGCAGACAGGGGAATTCTTACGAGCAGTACTTC. Protein: CASSRQGNSYEQYF.

This clonotype was detected only a few times. The CDR3 loop reads CASSQEFQGIYEQYF. CDR3 nucleotide sequence: TGCGCCAGCAGCCAAGAATTCCAGGGTATCTACGAGCAGTACTTC. The rearrangement links TRBV4-1 to TRBJ2-7; maybe TRBD1 (5 bases). CDR3 length equals 15 residues. CDR1 is MGHRA and CDR2 is YSYEKL in the germline V gene. Trimming left V 0 bases short and J 3 bases short, with 12 bases between.

The V call is TRBV7-6, the J call TRBJ2-7, with 8 bases matching TRBD1. Trimming took 4 bases from V and 2 from J; bases not matched to a gene: 4. Germline-derived CDR1 and CDR2 are SGHVS and FNYEAQ. The CDR3 runs 14 residues. The DNA for the CDR3 is TGTGCCAGCAGCTCAGGGGGACAGGCCTACGAGCAGTACTTC. Encoded protein: CASSSGGQAYEQYF.

The chain is built from TRBV12-3 or TRBV12-4 and TRBJ2-1; 7 bases map to TRBD2. V dropped 11 bases and J dropped 4; count of bases not matched to a gene: 26. The CDR3 consists of 19 residues. CDR3 protein: CARCLVPAGAPTQYNEQFF. DNA for the CDR3: TGTGCCCGCTGTTTAGTCCCCGCGGGAGCCCCCACACAGTACAATGAGCAGTTCTTC.

The chain couples TRBV6-6 to TRBJ2-7; the match to TRBD1 covers 8 bases. Germline trimming cut 6 bases from V and 6 bases from J; bases unmatched to any gene: 7. The germline gives CDR1 MNHNY, CDR2 SVGAGI (reference sequence). The CDR3 totals 13 residues. This chain's CDR3 is CASRHAGGAEQYF. The CDR3 DNA sequence: TGTGCCAGCAGGCACGCAGGGGGCGCCGAGCAGTACTTC.

In DNA, the CDR3 is TGCAGTGCTAGATTGGACAGCGTCAACTATGGCTACACCTTC. Translation gives CSARLDSVNYGYTF. This chain connects TRBV20-1 to TRBJ1-2; possibly TRBD1 for D (6 bases). CDR1 and CDR2 (germline): DFQATT, SNEGSKA (reference sequence). This CDR3 is 14 amino acids long. The V gene lost 2 bases and the J gene lost 2 bases, with 12 bases spanning the gap.

This clonotype appeared a few times. Possible read error: a much larger clone is one base away. The chain's CDR3 is CSASKTGKYEQYF. CDR3 DNA: TGCAGTGCTAGCAAGACAGGGAAGTACGAGCAGTACTTC. The chain joins TRBV20-1 to TRBJ2-7; 7 positions agree with TRBD1. From germline, CDR1 is DFQATT and CDR2 SNEGSKA (reference sequence). Trimming took 3 bases from V and 4 from J; bases not matched to a gene: 6. The CDR3 is 13 residues long.

The chain recombines TRBV5-5 with TRBJ1-5; the D gene is possibly TRBD1 (6 bases). The V and J ends lost 3 bases and 2 bases respectively, with 15 bases between them. Germline V gene lookup returns CDR1 SGHKS and CDR2 YYEKEE (reference sequence). This CDR3 contains 16 residues. CDR3 loop: CASSSGRGIGNQPQHF. DNA of the CDR3: TGTGCCAGCAGCTCGGGCAGGGGCATAGGCAATCAGCCCCAGCATTTT.

This clonotype has only a few counts. This rearrangement joins TRBV5-1 to TRBJ1-1; D is ambiguous. V lost 0 bases to trimming and J lost 0 bases, with 9 bases between them. Per the germline V gene, CDR1 is SGHRS and CDR2 is YFSETQ. The CDR3 contains 15 residues. The CDR3 nucleotides are TGCGCCAGCAGCTTGGATTTATCCATGAACACTGAAGCTTTCTTT. It encodes CASSLDLSMNTEAFF. Complete variable domain (other parts from reference TRBV5-1 and TRBJ1-1): KAGVTQTPRYLIKTRGQQVTLSCSPISGHRSVSWYQQTPGQGLQFLFEYFSETQRNKGNFPGRFSGRQFSNSRSEMNVSTLELGDSALYLCASSLDLSMNTEAFFGQGTRLTVV.

V and J are TRBV3-1 and TRBJ1-2; no clear D. CDR3 length: 12 residues. CDR1 LGHDT and CDR2 YNNKEL come from the germline V gene (reference sequence). V was clipped by 2 bases and J by 8 bases, with 9 bases between them. The CDR3 DNA reads as TGTGCCAGCAGCCAAACAAAGCGGGGCTACACCTTC. Translating gives CASSQTKRGYTF.

In its sample, this clonotype was seen a few times. The chain links TRBV4-2 to TRBJ2-3; TRBD2 matches at 9 bases. V gave up 0 bases and J gave up 3 bases; unmatched junction bases: 1. CDR3 length: 15 residues. Germline assignment: CDR1 LGHNA and CDR2 YNFKEQ. CDR3 loop: CASSQDLAGTDTQYF. Written as DNA, the CDR3 is TGTGCCAGCAGCCAAGATCTAGCGGGAACAGATACGCAGTATTTT.

J is TRBJ2-1 and V is TRBV28; D call uncertain. The CDR3 spans 14 residues. Trimming left V 5 bases short and J 3 bases short, with 11 bases between. CDR1 is MDHEN and CDR2 is SYDVKM in the germline V gene. The CDR3 loop reads CASSPPIVYNEQFF. For the CDR3, the DNA is TGTGCCAGCAGTCCCCCAATAGTCTACAATGAGCAGTTCTTC.

This chain connects TRBV18 to TRBJ2-7, with D possibly matching TRBD1 (6 bases). The CDR3 runs to 15 residues. Germline V gene lookup returns CDR1 KGHSH and CDR2 LQKENI. V lost 4 bases to trimming and J lost 2 bases, with 15 bases between them. In nucleotides, the CDR3 is TGTGCCAGCTCACGGGGTACAGGGTCCACCTACGAGCAGTACTTC. This codes for CASSRGTGSTYEQYF.

V is TRBV6-5 and J is TRBJ2-5; D is uncertain. V lost 3 bases and J lost 2, with 7 bases in between. CDR1 and CDR2 from the germline V gene are MNHEY and SVGAGI. The CDR3 loop spans 13 amino acids. For the CDR3, the DNA is TGTGCCAGCAGTTATGAGTATCAAGAGACCCAGTACTTC. Protein sequence: CASSYEYQETQYF.

The chain is built from TRBV7-8 and TRBJ2-3, with 11 bases fitting TRBD2. CDR1 and CDR2 (germline): SGHVS, FQNEAQ. The CDR3 is 16 residues long. Losses at the gene ends were 6 bases for V and 5 bases for J; bases not matched to a gene: 10. The CDR3 bases are TGTGCCAGCAGTTCAACTAGCGGGAGTTTAAGAGATACGCAGTATTTT. Its protein is CASSSTSGSLRDTQYF.

The chain couples TRBV6-2 or TRBV6-3 to TRBJ2-3; 9 bases are a match to TRBD2. CDR3 length equals 16 residues. Germline V gives CDR1 MNHEY, CDR2 SVGEGT. The ends lost 1 base at V and 7 bases at J; junction bases unmatched: 9. DNA for the CDR3: TGTGCCAGCAGTTACTTTGGCGGGGGGGCCTCGAATACGCAGTATTTT. This sequence encodes CASSYFGGGASNTQYF.

This clonotype was seen a few times. The chain recombines TRBV10-3 with TRBJ1-5, with D possibly being TRBD1 (6 bases). There are 16 residues in the CDR3. Germline V gene lookup returns CDR1 ENHRY and CDR2 SYGVKD. Trimming removed 2 bases from V and 3 bases from J, with 14 bases in between. The CDR3 region has the DNA TGTGCCATCAGTGAGCGTAAGGGGGGTGACAATCAGCCCCAGCATTTT. This gives the protein CAISERKGGDNQPQHF.

For this clonotype: It is likely a read error, because the conserved phenylalanine at the end of the CDR3 is missing. The V call is TRBV29-1, the J call TRBJ2-1, with D tentatively TRBD1 (6 bases). The CDR3 is 14 amino acids. From germline, CDR1 is SQVTM and CDR2 ANQGSEA. The CDR3, as DNA: TGCAGGTCGGGGTGGGACATCAGCTCGAATGAGCAGTTCTGC. As protein: CRSGWDISSNEQFC.

This clonotype was observed a few times. The chain carries TRBV9 and TRBJ2-2; either TRBD1 or TRBD2 may supply D (5 bases each). Germline CDR1 SGDLS, CDR2 YYNGEE. This CDR3 comprises 15 residues. V lost 0 bases and J 5 bases, leaving 11 bases between the germline ends. The CDR3, as DNA: TGTGCCAGCAGCGTAGAGGGGCGAGGGACCGGGGAGCTGTTTTTT. This gives the protein CASSVEGRGTGELFF.